The present T cell receptor beta chain was sequenced within a study of shared clonotypes between healthy human individuals. The wider study: Per-donor plates numbered three CD4 naive, three CD4 memory, two CD8 naive and one CD8 memory.

For every subset, genomic DNA was evenly distributed across several immunoSEQ plates. Profiling relied on immunoSEQ multiplex PCR, and the TCRdb table lists in-frame clones only, not all of them. The sample lists roughly 700,000 clones, approximately 79% occurring once. Memory CD4+ cells were the fraction left after CD45RA+ naive selection. Details on this clone: Its antigen is unknown.

Germline V gene data show CDR1 as SGHRS and CDR2 as YFSETQ. This CDR3 contains 14 residues. V was cut by 4 bases and J by 5 bases, with 15 bases left in between. Regarding the study as a whole: Lower generation probabilities were found for non-shared clonotypes than for those shared by all four donors.

The chain links TRBV5-1 to TRBJ2-5; D is perhaps TRBD2 (6 bases). The source is a woman in her thirties in good health. Sequencing was performed on memory CD4+ T cells sorted from blood. Subset of the sample: CD45RA-negative fraction. The CDR3 DNA sequence: TGCGCCAGCAGCACTGGAGGGGTGGACGAGACCCAGTACTTC. It yields the protein CASSTGGVDETQYF. Full variable domain (remainder filled in from reference TRBV5-1 and TRBJ2-5): KAGVTQTPRYLIKTRGQQVTLSCSPISGHRSVSWYQQTPGQGLQFLFEYFSETQRNKGNFPGRFSGRQFSNSRSEMNVSTLELGDSALYLCASSTGGVDETQYFGPGTRLLVL.